The 28 T cell receptor beta chains presented below share a single source sample, sequenced in a study of shared clonotypes between healthy human individuals (dated by TCRdb to the early 2020s). The method behind the library was the immunoSEQ multiplex PCR assay. In TCRdb, the immuneACCESS table is reduced to in-frame sequences with V and J assigned. These tables do not hold every clone; where another copy was compared, an unresolved V gene accounts for under half, and the others remain unexplained. The sample table holds roughly 550,000 clones, of which about 95% were seen once. Less than 0.13% of the sample is in the top ten clones. CD8 naive samples consisted of CD45RO-negative cells that were positively selected for CCR7, yielding a CD45RA+CCR7+ population without TemRA cells. Sequencing input: naive CD8+ T cells sorted from blood. What the cell subset or site label conveys for this sample: CD45RA+CCR7+. These receptor sequences come from a woman in her twenties or thirties in good health.

The chain is built from TRBV2 and TRBJ2-1; D call uncertain. This CDR3 region has 14 residues. Per germline, CDR1 SNHLY and CDR2 FYNNEI. The V end was cut by 3 bases, the J end by 0 bases, with 6 bases between. The CDR3 here is CASSEFSSYNEQFF. CDR3 bases: TGTGCCAGCAGTGAGTTTTCCTCCTACAATGAGCAGTTCTTC.

This chain connects TRBV7-8 to TRBJ2-1; 8 bases map to TRBD1. Germline CDR1 and CDR2: SGHVS and FQNEAQ. CDR3 length: 15 amino acids. V was clipped by 1 base and J by 3 bases; unmatched bases: 2. This CDR3 reads CASSLGTGNYNEQFF. The CDR3 DNA is TGTGCCAGCAGCTTAGGGACAGGGAACTACAATGAGCAGTTCTTC.

This chain uses TRBV13 with TRBJ2-5; D possibly corresponds to TRBD2 (5 bases). Germline assignment: CDR1 PRHDT and CDR2 FYEKMQ (reference sequence). The V gene lost 7 bases and the J gene lost 5 bases, with 11 bases spanning the gap. This CDR3 is 12 amino acids long. DNA of the CDR3: TGTGCCAGCACCCGGAGGTTTGAGACCCAGTACTTC. Its protein product is CASTRRFETQYF.

The chain is built from TRBV28 and TRBJ1-1; a weak D match, TRBD1 (6 bases). Trimming took off 6 bases at V and 0 bases at J, with 14 bases between the two ends. CDR1 is MDHEN and CDR2 is SYDVKM in the germline V gene. The CDR3 covers 15 residues. The CDR3 protein is CASRQWTALNTEAFF. CDR3 nucleotide sequence: TGTGCCAGCAGACAATGGACAGCTTTGAACACTGAAGCTTTCTTT.

The chain carries TRBV2 and TRBJ2-3; 7 nucleotides match TRBD1. CDR3 size: 16 residues. Unmatched junction bases numbered 12, after V lost 5 bases and J lost 4 bases. The V gene's germline CDR1 is SNHLY and CDR2 FYNNEI. The CDR3 here is CASSSPTGVVSDTQYF. CDR3 nucleotide sequence: TGTGCCAGCAGTAGCCCTACAGGGGTGGTTTCAGATACGCAGTATTTT.

The rearrangement joins TRBV2 to TRBJ1-1, with D unresolved. The germline gives CDR1 SNHLY, CDR2 FYNNEI. Trimming removed 6 bases from V and 7 bases from J, with 9 bases in between. This CDR3 is built from 11 residues. The CDR3 DNA is TGTGCCAGCAGACCCAGGAGTGAAGCTTTCTTT. Its protein product is CASRPRSEAFF.

The chain joins TRBV28 to TRBJ2-7; 13 bases map to TRBD2. CDR3 length: 18 residues. Losses at the gene ends were 4 bases for V and 2 bases for J; bases not matched to a gene: 11. Germline CDR1 and CDR2: MDHEN and SYDVKM. CDR3 coding DNA: TGTGCCAGCAGTTGGACTAGCGGGAGTTTAGGTAATGCCTACGAGCAGTACTTC. Amino acids: CASSWTSGSLGNAYEQYF.

This clone was observed a single time. The genes are TRBV30 and TRBJ2-3, with 15 bases lining up with TRBD2. The V gene's germline CDR1 is GTSNPN and CDR2 SVGIG (reference sequence). The CDR3 sequence is 15 residues long. The trim removed 6 bases at V and 9 bases at J, leaving 10 bases unmatched. The CDR3 is CACSNGLAGGRTQYF. In nucleotides, the CDR3 is TGTGCCTGCAGCAACGGACTAGCGGGAGGGCGGACGCAGTATTTT.

CDR3 sequence reads: CASSLELAGDGGNTIYF. CDR3 coding DNA: TGTGCCAGCAGCTTAGAGTTGGCGGGGGACGGTGGAAACACCATATATTTT. The chain recombines TRBV7-8 with TRBJ1-3, with D maybe TRBD1 (5 bases). Trimming left V 1 base short and J 3 bases short, with 16 bases between. This CDR3 comprises 17 residues. In germline, CDR1 is SGHVS, CDR2 FQNEAQ.

This clone was seen a single time. The chain recombines TRBV5-5 with TRBJ1-1, with D perhaps matching TRBD1 (6 bases). This CDR3 has 14 amino acids. Looked up from germline, CDR1 is SGHKS and CDR2 is YYEKEE (reference sequence). Trimming stripped 0 bases from V and 7 bases from J, with 13 bases between. CDR3 protein: CASSLAGTPYEAFF. Written as DNA, the CDR3 is TGTGCCAGCAGCTTGGCCGGGACACCTTATGAAGCTTTCTTT.

The rearrangement joins TRBV11-2 to TRBJ2-5, with D possibly matching TRBD2 (6 bases). The length of the CDR3 is 15 residues. V dropped 4 bases and J dropped 4 bases, with 16 bases sitting between them. Germline V lookup: CDR1 SGHAT, CDR2 FQNNGV. As DNA, the CDR3 is TGTGCCAGCAGCTCGCCCCGATGGGGAGGAGAGACCCAGTACTTC. Amino acid sequence: CASSSPRWGGETQYF.

The chain employs TRBV28 and TRBJ2-7, with 9 bases that match TRBD2. Trimming took 2 bases from V and 7 from J; bases not matched to a gene: 6. CDR1 and CDR2 (germline): MDHEN, SYDVKM. The CDR3 sequence is 14 residues long. CDR3 sequence (DNA): TGTGCCAGCAGTTTAGGGACTAGCCCTGGGGAGCAGTACTTC. Amino acid sequence: CASSLGTSPGEQYF. Full variable domain (missing parts from reference TRBV28 and TRBJ2-7): DVKVTQSSRYLVKRTGEKVFLECVQDMDHENMFWYRQDPGLGLRLIYFSYDVKMKEKGDIPEGYSVSREKKERFSLILESASTNQTSMYLCASSLGTSPGEQYFGPGTRLTVT.

The gene calls are TRBV13 and TRBJ2-5; TRBD2 might be the D (5 bases). The germline V gene has CDR1 PRHDT and CDR2 FYEKMQ (reference sequence). The CDR3 totals 13 residues. The CDR3 DNA reads as TGTGCATCGCGAGGGCTAGGGAGAGAGACCCAGTACTTC. Translating it yields CASRGLGRETQYF.

The gene calls are TRBV28 and TRBJ2-5; D is perhaps TRBD2 (5 bases). The J call is uncertain, as TRBJ2-7 better fits the DNA end. Germline CDR1 reads MDHEN; CDR2 reads SYDVKM. The CDR3 covers 14 residues. CDR3 coding DNA: TGTGCCAGCAGTTTGGAGGTATACGGCGACGAGCAGTACTTC. Encoded protein: CASSLEVYGDEQYF.

The chain combines TRBV6-1 with TRBJ2-7; a weak D match, TRBD2 (5 bases). V was shortened by 3 bases and J by 3 bases, with 15 bases between the two germline ends. Germline values: CDR1 MNHNS, CDR2 SASEGT. This CDR3 is 15 amino acids long. This CDR3 reads CASSDEGGAYYEQYF. DNA of the CDR3: TGTGCCAGCAGTGATGAGGGTGGAGCTTACTACGAGCAGTACTTC.

The CDR3 here is CAWSNRGTYEQYF. CDR3 coding DNA: TGTGCCTGGAGTAACCGGGGGACCTACGAGCAGTACTTC. V usage is TRBV30 and J usage is TRBJ2-7; D might be TRBD2 (6 bases). This CDR3 is built from 13 residues. V lost 2 bases, J lost 2 bases, and 10 bases lay in between. Germline V gene data show CDR1 as GTSNPN and CDR2 as SVGIG (reference sequence).

The chain has TRBV10-3 and TRBJ2-7, with D perhaps being TRBD1 or TRBD2 (5 bases each). V was pared by 3 bases and J by 3 bases, with 12 bases between. Per the germline V gene, CDR1 is ENHRY and CDR2 is SYGVKD. The CDR3 contains 14 residues. In DNA form, the CDR3 reads TGTGCCATCAGTGAACGGGACGGTGGCTACGAGCAGTACTTC. Translated, it gives CAISERDGGYEQYF.

The V and J genes are TRBV5-1 and TRBJ1-5, with no clear D. Trimming removed 2 bases from V and 0 bases from J, with 12 bases in between. CDR1 and CDR2 (germline): SGHRS, YFSETQ. The CDR3 contains 16 residues. The CDR3 nucleotides are TGCGCCAGCAGCTTTTGGTGGGGTTATAGCAATCAGCCCCAGCATTTT. Translation: CASSFWWGYSNQPQHF.

This clone has only one observation. The chain recombines TRBV27 with TRBJ1-5; tentatively, D is TRBD1 (6 bases). There are 14 residues in the CDR3. Germline V gene sequence: CDR1 MNHEY, CDR2 SMNVEV (reference sequence). V was shortened by 4 bases and J by 4 bases, with 11 bases between the two germline ends. The DNA for the CDR3 is TGTGCCAGCAGTTACACAGGGACGAATCAGCCCCAGCATTTT. It encodes CASSYTGTNQPQHF.

The V call is TRBV30, the J call TRBJ1-4; no clear D. The CDR3 runs 11 residues. The germline gives CDR1 GTSNPN, CDR2 SVGIG (reference sequence). V lost 3 bases and J 8 bases, leaving 7 bases between the germline ends. CDR3 coding DNA: TGTGCCTGGAGGCCCAACGAAAAACTGTTTTTT. Protein: CAWRPNEKLFF. Complete variable domain (other parts from reference TRBV30 and TRBJ1-4): SQTIHQWPATLVQPVGSPLSLECTVEGTSNPNLYWYRQAAGRGLQLLFYSVGIGQISSEVPQNLSASRPQDRQFILSSKKLLLSDSGFYLCAWRPNEKLFFGSGTQLSVL.

The gene calls are TRBV4-1 and TRBJ1-1; D is possibly TRBD1 (5 bases). V was clipped by 1 base and J by 6 bases, with 18 bases between them. This CDR3 has 16 amino acids. Germline lookup yields CDR1 MGHRA and CDR2 YSYEKL. The CDR3 protein is CASSQVPGPRGSEAFF. The CDR3 DNA sequence: TGCGCCAGCAGCCAAGTTCCGGGACCGAGGGGATCTGAAGCTTTCTTT.

The chain carries TRBV27 and TRBJ2-1; 8 bases agree with TRBD2. Germline loops: CDR1 MNHEY, CDR2 SMNVEV (reference sequence). The CDR3 runs to 15 residues. With 2 bases clipped from V and 5 bases from J, the junction kept 5 bases outside the gene matches. The CDR3 nucleotides read TGTGCCAGCAGTTTAGCGGGAGGCCCAAACAATGAGCAGTTCTTC. Translation gives CASSLAGGPNNEQFF.

The chain uses TRBV5-4 and TRBJ1-2; a possible D gene is TRBD1 (6 bases). This CDR3 is built from 15 residues. The germline V gene has CDR1 SGHNT and CDR2 YYREEE (reference sequence). The V end lost 2 bases, the J end lost 6 bases, and 17 bases lay between the germline ends. The CDR3 region has the DNA TGTGCCAGCAGCTTACTGACAGGTGGGGGCGATGGCTACACCTTC. Its translation: CASSLLTGGGDGYTF.

The CDR3 loop reads CASSLDREIYGYTF. The CDR3 nucleotides read TGCGCCAGCAGCCTAGACAGGGAGATCTATGGCTACACCTTC. This chain joins TRBV4-1 and TRBJ1-2, with 7 bases identical to TRBD1. This CDR3 contains 14 residues. V shed 4 bases and J 4 bases; nucleotides not matched to a gene: 6. Germline V CDR1 and CDR2: MGHRA, YSYEKL.

Details on this clone: The same CDR3 can be traced to other DNA sequences in this sample. The chain couples TRBV6-5 to TRBJ1-4; 7 positions agree with TRBD1. The CDR3 covers 16 residues. Germline V gene data show CDR1 as MNHEY and CDR2 as SVGAGI. With 3 bases clipped from V and 0 bases from J, the junction kept 4 bases outside the gene matches. The CDR3 protein is CASSYWQGATNEKLFF. CDR3 nucleotide sequence: TGTGCCAGCAGTTATTGGCAGGGGGCAACTAATGAAAAACTGTTTTTT.

CDR3 DNA sequence: TGTGCCAGCAGCGTAGCTAGTCGGCTCAATGAGCAGTTCTTC. Its translation is CASSVASRLNEQFF. This rearrangement joins TRBV9 to TRBJ2-1; the D is unclear. Per the germline V gene, CDR1 is SGDLS and CDR2 is YYNGEE. This CDR3 region has 14 residues. V lost 0 bases and J lost 6, with 10 bases in between.

The chain joins TRBV2 to TRBJ2-7; D may be TRBD1 (6 bases). Germline V gene lookup returns CDR1 SNHLY and CDR2 FYNNEI. The CDR3 consists of 14 residues. The ends were cut back, 5 bases at V and 0 bases at J, with 11 bases in the middle. The CDR3 region has the DNA TGTGCCAGCAGTCTTACAGGGAGCTCCTACGAGCAGTACTTC. It yields the protein CASSLTGSSYEQYF.

The chain uses TRBV27 and TRBJ2-7; 10 nucleotides agree with TRBD1. The CDR3 covers 17 residues. Looked up from germline, CDR1 is MNHEY and CDR2 is SMNVEV (reference sequence). V dropped 4 bases and J dropped 4; count of bases not matched to a gene: 13. Here the CDR3 DNA reads TGTGCCAGCAGTTCCCCTACCGGGACAGGGGCGCTTTACGAGCAGTACTTC. Protein: CASSSPTGTGALYEQYF.